The T cell receptor beta chain under discussion was sequenced for a study of glioma-infiltrating T cells after dendritic cell vaccination. Study in general: Autologous tumor lysate was loaded overnight onto monocyte-derived dendritic cells grown less than 8 days with IL-4 and GM-CSF.

Input was 2 to 2.5 ug genomic DNA, or all available if less. Amplification used 60 V beta primers and 13 J beta primers. The assay was immunoSEQ multiplex PCR, and TCRdb's table has in-frame clones only and misses some. In the table there are roughly 100,000 clones, 81% of which are singletons. The table lists this clone with a count of one. V gave up 1 base and J gave up 2 bases; unmatched junction bases: 3. This CDR3 is built from 16 residues. The V gene's germline CDR1 is SGHAT and CDR2 FQDESV (reference sequence). No glioblastoma patient carried an isocitrate dehydrogenase mutation. The sequenced sample was blood, obtained before dendritic cell vaccination. The receptor was derived from a human donor with glioblastoma. This chain joins TRBV11-1 and TRBJ2-3; 10 nucleotides agree with TRBD1. CDR3 DNA: TGTGCCAGCAGCTTAGGGGACAGGGGATTCACAGATACGCAGTATTTT. Its protein is CASSLGDRGFTDTQYF.